This paragraph reports one TCR beta chain. Its antigen is unknown. This record belongs to a study of cytomegalovirus exposure and HLA in healthy donors. The study, taken as a whole, reports: Most TCR sequences were seen very rarely across donors, but some public TCRs occurred in many. Using the classifier, cytomegalovirus status was reportedly diagnosed with high specificity and sensitivity. In vitro data verified a few CMV-associated chains as specific for CMV antigens. A later analysis reported that several of the most significant clusters appeared to be linked to common viral pathogens, among them Epstein-Barr virus.

The PCR employed 60 Vbeta primers together with 13 Jbeta primers. Libraries were prepared by immunoSEQ multiplex PCR; TCRdb keeps only in-frame clonotypes and omits some of them. The sample lists 87,000 or so clones; 50% to 80% were seen once. The sequence derives from a man aged 60 to 69 in good health and CMV-seronegative. The sequencing sample was made of PBMCs.

CDR3 in DNA: TGTGCCAGCAGCCCACAAAGGACTAGCGGGAGAGCCACCGGGGAGCTGTTTTTT. It codes for CASSPQRTSGRATGELFF. J is TRBJ2-2 and V is TRBV25-1, with 13 bases matching TRBD2. The germline CDR1 and CDR2 sequences are MGHDK and SYGVNS. The CDR3 is 18 amino acids. Trimming took 6 bases from V and 4 from J; bases not matched to a gene: 11.